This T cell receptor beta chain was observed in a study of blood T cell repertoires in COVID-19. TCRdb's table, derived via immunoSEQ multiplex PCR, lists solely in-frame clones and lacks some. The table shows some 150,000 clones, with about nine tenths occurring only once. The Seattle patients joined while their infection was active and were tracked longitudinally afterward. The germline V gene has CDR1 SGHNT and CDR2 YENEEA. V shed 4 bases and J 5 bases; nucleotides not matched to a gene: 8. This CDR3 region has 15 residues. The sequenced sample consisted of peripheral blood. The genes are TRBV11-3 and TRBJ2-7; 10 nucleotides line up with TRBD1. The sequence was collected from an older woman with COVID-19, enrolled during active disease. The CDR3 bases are TGTGCCAGCAGCTCCCGGACAGGGGGTTTGGACGAGCAGTACTTC. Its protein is CASSSRTGGLDEQYF.